This record concerns one T cell receptor (beta chain) sequence. The CDR3 has 14 amino acids. The germline gives CDR1 DFQATT, CDR2 SNEGSKA (reference sequence). The V and J ends lost 3 bases and 3 bases, in that order; junction bases with no gene match: 4. The sample originates from a study of blood T cell repertoires in COVID-19. Only in-frame clones appear in the TCRdb table, and some are missing; sequencing was by immunoSEQ multiplex PCR. The sample holds hundreds of thousands of clones, around 90% seen once. The receptor was isolated from a woman between 35 and 50 years old with acute COVID-19. Material for sequencing was PBMCs or T cells enriched from blood (not recorded which). V gene TRBV20-1 combines with J gene TRBJ2-7; 11 bases are shared with TRBD2. CDR3 in DNA: TGCAGTGCTAGTACCGGACTAGCGGGCTACGAGCAGTACTTC. It encodes CSASTGLAGYEQYF.